These 17 T cell receptor beta chains originate from one sample sequenced in a study of blood T cells in healthy people across ages. Alongside a J-beta primer mix, a sample-barcoded 5' primer served in a second PCR lasting about 7 to 11 cycles. TCRdb independently ran MiXCR on the 5' RACE reads; one entry per CDR3 protein. This table holds 1,500,000 or so distinct CDR3 sequences, 42% found once. The material sequenced was blood. The receptors were sampled from a woman younger than 30 in good health.

The rearrangement joins TRBV4-3 to TRBJ2-5; the D is unclear. Near its end, the DNA agrees better with TRBJ2-7, so the J call may be wrong. The CDR3 totals 14 residues. From germline, CDR1 is LGHNA and CDR2 YSLEER. CDR3 DNA sequence: TGCGCCAGCAGCCAAGATGGCGCTAGAAGCGAGCAGTACTTC. Its protein product is CASSQDGARSEQYF.

The rearrangement links TRBV12-3 or TRBV12-4 to TRBJ2-7; D unclear. Trimming took 2 bases from V and 2 from J, leaving 10 bases between them. The CDR3 has 14 amino acids. CDR3: CASSLRPGAYEQYF. In DNA form, the CDR3 reads TGTGCCAGCAGTTTACGCCCCGGTGCCTACGAGCAGTACTTC.

The sample holds a few counts of this clonotype. The CDR3 is CASSAGPNQPQHF. The CDR3, as DNA: TGTGCCAGCAGTGCCGGACCTAATCAGCCCCAGCATTTT. The rearrangement links TRBV27 to TRBJ1-5; D gene ambiguous. Germline V CDR1 and CDR2: MNHEY, SMNVEV (reference sequence). CDR3 length equals 13 residues. V dropped 5 bases and J dropped 4 bases, with 9 bases sitting between them.

The rearrangement uses TRBV4-1 and TRBJ2-3; 7 nucleotides align to TRBD1. The CDR3 runs to 17 residues. The V gene end was trimmed by 2 bases and the J gene end by 2 bases; junction bases not matched to a gene: 10. CDR1 MGHRA and CDR2 YSYEKL come from the germline V gene. In DNA form, the CDR3 reads TGCGCCAGCAGCCAAACGACAGGGTTTTTTTTCACAGATACGCAGTATTTT. Translating it yields CASSQTTGFFFTDTQYF.

About this clonotype itself: The junction shows a germline mismatch at one end, possibly a read error. The rearrangement links TRBV7-2 to TRBJ2-3; D is ambiguous. CDR1 SGHTA and CDR2 FQGNSA come from the germline V gene. The CDR3 covers 15 residues. The chain's CDR3 is CASSLGLLGSDTRYF. For the CDR3, the DNA is TGTGCCAGCAGCTTAGGACTTCTGGGCTCAGATACGCGGTATTTT.

The V and J genes are TRBV20-1 and TRBJ1-1; D ambiguous. CDR3 size: 9 residues. Trimming cost V 8 bases and J 11 bases, with 12 bases left between them. Germline V gene lookup returns CDR1 DFQATT and CDR2 SNEGSKA (reference sequence). CDR3 DNA sequence: TGCAGTCCCACCACCGGTGCTTTCTTT. Translated, it gives CSPTTGAFF.

This clonotype was seen a few times. As DNA, the CDR3 is TGTGCCAGCAACCCGCGAGGGATCGCTTCAGGGCCCTATGGCTACACCTTC. Its translation is CASNPRGIASGPYGYTF. The chain employs TRBV12-3 or TRBV12-4 and TRBJ1-2; a possible D gene is TRBD1 (5 bases). This CDR3 contains 17 residues. Deletions cut 7 bases from V and 4 bases from J, with 25 bases between.

This clonotype was detected many times. The gene calls are TRBV4-1 and TRBJ2-7; D might be TRBD1 (5 bases). The CDR3 length is 15 residues. V lost 0 bases, J lost 1 base, and 10 bases lay in between. The germline V gene encodes CDR1 MGHRA and CDR2 YSYEKL. As DNA, the CDR3 is TGCGCCAGCAGCCAAGAGCGGACACCATCCTACGAGCAGTACTTC. This encodes CASSQERTPSYEQYF.

The genes are TRBV2 and TRBJ2-3; D is unresolved. CDR3 size: 13 residues. Trimming removed 9 bases from V and 0 bases from J, with 10 bases in between. Germline loops: CDR1 SNHLY, CDR2 FYNNEI. CDR3 residues: CASNSVSTDTQYF. The CDR3 nucleotides read TGTGCCAGTAACTCAGTTAGCACAGATACGCAGTATTTT. The full variable domain, rest sourced from reference TRBV2 and TRBJ2-3, is EPEVTQTPSHQVTQMGQEVILRCVPISNHLYFYWYRQILGQKVEFLVSFYNNEISEKSEIFDDQFSVERPDGSNFTLKIRSTKLEDSAMYFCASNSVSTDTQYFGPGTRLTVL.

This chain uses TRBV28 with TRBJ1-2; D not certain. The CDR3 consists of 13 residues. Between the trimmed V and J ends, which lost 5 bases and 2 bases, there was a span of 9 bases. Germline CDR1 and CDR2: MDHEN and SYDVKM. The CDR3 spells CASSAIVNYGYTF. CDR3 in DNA: TGTGCCAGCAGTGCGATCGTCAACTATGGCTACACCTTC.

The CDR3 spells CARKLPSWSIETQYF. CDR3 nucleotide sequence: TGTGCCAGGAAATTACCGTCCTGGTCGATAGAGACCCAGTACTTC. The genes are TRBV12-3 or TRBV12-4 and TRBJ2-5; D not resolved. The CDR3 has 15 amino acids. V lost 9 bases and J 4 bases, leaving 21 bases between the germline ends.

This sequence joins TRBV27 and TRBJ2-1; D is uncertain. The V and J ends lost 7 bases and 7 bases respectively, with 23 bases between them. This CDR3 has 16 residues. Germline V gene sequence: CDR1 MNHEY, CDR2 SMNVEV (reference sequence). In DNA, the CDR3 is TGTGCCAGCACCAAGAAACTGGACGGCCGCTGGAATGAGCAGTTCTTC. It codes for CASTKKLDGRWNEQFF.

This chain uses TRBV28 with TRBJ2-4; D is perhaps TRBD2 (6 bases). Germline V gene sequence: CDR1 MDHEN, CDR2 SYDVKM. The CDR3 runs to 15 residues. Trimming shortened V by 5 bases and J by 0 bases, and 11 bases separated the two germline ends. CDR3 DNA sequence: TGTGCCAGCAGTGGGGAGGAAATAGCCAAAAACATTCAGTACTTC. It encodes CASSGEEIAKNIQYF.

This clonotype has a handful of counts. V and J are TRBV6-6 and TRBJ2-7, with 8 bases lining up with TRBD2. The CDR3 is made up of 15 amino acids. The V segment lost 5 bases and the J segment 3 bases; nucleotides outside the gene matches: 9. Germline V gene data show CDR1 as MNHNY and CDR2 as SVGAGI (reference sequence). The CDR3 reads CASSPKRGPFYEQYF. CDR3 DNA sequence: TGTGCCAGCAGTCCCAAGCGGGGGCCCTTCTACGAGCAGTACTTC.

This clonotype occurred a few times. This rearrangement joins TRBV20-1 to TRBJ2-7; the D call may be TRBD1 or TRBD2 (5 bases each). Germline V gene lookup returns CDR1 DFQATT and CDR2 SNEGSKA (reference sequence). V was shortened by 4 bases and J by 3 bases, with 16 bases between the two germline ends. This CDR3 has 14 residues. CDR3 nucleotide sequence: TGCAGTGCTACCGGGACCCAGCATATCTACGAGCAGTACTTC. This gives the protein CSATGTQHIYEQYF.

This clonotype was detected a few times. The chain links TRBV12-3 or TRBV12-4 to TRBJ2-7; D is perhaps TRBD1 (5 bases). The V end was cut by 1 base, the J end by 4 bases, with 8 bases between. The length of the CDR3 is 13 residues. The chain's CDR3 is CASSLEGWYEQYF. The CDR3 coding sequence is TGTGCCAGCAGTTTAGAGGGGTGGTACGAGCAGTACTTC.

The chain joins TRBV5-1 to TRBJ2-1; either TRBD1 or TRBD2 may fit D (5 bases each). This CDR3 region has 16 residues. Trimming took off 1 base at V and 5 bases at J, with 16 bases between the two ends. CDR1 and CDR2 (germline): SGHRS, YFSETQ. The CDR3 bases are TGCGCCAGCAGCTTGCGAACGGTCTGGGGGAACAATGAGCAGTTCTTC. Protein sequence: CASSLRTVWGNNEQFF.